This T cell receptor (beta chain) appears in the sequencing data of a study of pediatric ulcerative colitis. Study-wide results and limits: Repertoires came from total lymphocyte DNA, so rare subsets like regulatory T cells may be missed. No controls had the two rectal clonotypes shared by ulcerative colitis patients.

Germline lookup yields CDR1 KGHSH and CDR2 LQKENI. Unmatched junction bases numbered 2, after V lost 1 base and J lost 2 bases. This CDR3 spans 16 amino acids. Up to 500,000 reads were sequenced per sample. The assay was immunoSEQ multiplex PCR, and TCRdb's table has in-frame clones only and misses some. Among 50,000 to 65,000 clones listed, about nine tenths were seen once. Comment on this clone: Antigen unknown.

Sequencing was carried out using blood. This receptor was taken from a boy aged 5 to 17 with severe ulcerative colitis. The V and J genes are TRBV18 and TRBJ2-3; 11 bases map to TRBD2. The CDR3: CASSPLTSGNTDTQYF. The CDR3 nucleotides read TGTGCCAGCTCACCACTGACTAGCGGGAACACAGATACGCAGTATTTT.